This TCR beta chain was captured in a study of blood T cell repertoires in COVID-19. As for the study in general: Donors in the United States, Italy and Spain gave samples during acute or convalescent COVID-19. From T cells, B-cell-depleted T cells, or PBMCs came the material, which was cDNA or gDNA.

Original data processing: The authors estimated nucleated cell counts from reference gene primer amplification. Assay used: immunoSEQ multiplex PCR; TCRdb lists only in-frame clones, some missing. Clonal size and the V and J genes are those of that table, whereas D and trimming came from the DNA. The sample includes over 300,000 clones, 85% to 90% of them seen just once. The age range of participants was about 18 to 95 years, with residence in roughly 25 US areas. After removal of 5 bases from V and 6 bases from J, the junction contained 10 bases not matched to a gene. CDR1 is MNHEY and CDR2 is SMNVEV in the germline V gene (reference sequence). The CDR3 is 15 residues long.

The V call is TRBV27, the J call TRBJ2-7, with 10 bases lining up with TRBD1. Sequencing used PBMCs or T cells enriched from blood (not recorded which). This TCR came from a young woman with acute COVID-19. CDR3 in DNA: TGTGCCAGCAGTCCCCTTAGGGACAGGGGAGGCGAGCAGTACTTC. It yields the protein CASSPLRDRGGEQYF.